This TCR beta chain comes out of a study of blood T cell repertoires in COVID-19. The overall study: Some COVID-19 samples were acute and others convalescent; all came from the United States, Italy and Spain.

The CDR3 is 13 residues long. V was clipped by 7 bases and J by 5 bases, with 14 bases between them. Germline CDR1 reads SNHLY; CDR2 reads FYNNEI. Two negative PCRs, clearance, or symptom resolution characterized the recovered Cohort 3 donors. TCRdb's table, derived via immunoSEQ multiplex PCR, lists solely in-frame clones and lacks some. The data hold under 300,000 clones, with roughly 89% observed a single time. The sequence came from a woman between 35 and 50 years old who had recovered from COVID-19. The rearrangement uses TRBV2 and TRBJ2-5; D unresolved. Sequenced: PBMCs or T cells enriched from blood (not recorded which). The CDR3 loop reads CASNANLHETQYF. The DNA for the CDR3 is TGTGCCAGCAACGCTAACCTTCATGAGACCCAGTACTTC.